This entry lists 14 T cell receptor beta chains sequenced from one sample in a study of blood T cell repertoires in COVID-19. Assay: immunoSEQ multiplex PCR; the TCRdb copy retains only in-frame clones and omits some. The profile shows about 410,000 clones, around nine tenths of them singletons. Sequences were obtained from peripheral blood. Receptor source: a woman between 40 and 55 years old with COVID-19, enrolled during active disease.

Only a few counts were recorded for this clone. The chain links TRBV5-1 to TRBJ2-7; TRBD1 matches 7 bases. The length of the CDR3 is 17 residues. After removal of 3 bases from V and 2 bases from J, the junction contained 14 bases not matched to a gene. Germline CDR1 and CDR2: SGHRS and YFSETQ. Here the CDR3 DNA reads TGCGCCAGCAGCTCACCAACCTACAGGGGACGAACCTACGAGCAGTACTTC. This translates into CASSSPTYRGRTYEQYF.

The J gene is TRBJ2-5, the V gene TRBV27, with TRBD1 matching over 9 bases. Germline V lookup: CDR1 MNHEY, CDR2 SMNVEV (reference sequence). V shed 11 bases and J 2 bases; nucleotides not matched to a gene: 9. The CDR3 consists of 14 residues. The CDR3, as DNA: TGTGCCTCGGGTACAGGGGGCTTTCAAGAGACCCAGTACTTC. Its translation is CASGTGGFQETQYF.

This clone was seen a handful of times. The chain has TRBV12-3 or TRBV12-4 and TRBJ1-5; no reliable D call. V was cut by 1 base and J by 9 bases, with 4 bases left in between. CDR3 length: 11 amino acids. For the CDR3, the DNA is TGTGCCAGCAGTTTAGGAGGGCCCCAGCATTTT. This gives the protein CASSLGGPQHF.

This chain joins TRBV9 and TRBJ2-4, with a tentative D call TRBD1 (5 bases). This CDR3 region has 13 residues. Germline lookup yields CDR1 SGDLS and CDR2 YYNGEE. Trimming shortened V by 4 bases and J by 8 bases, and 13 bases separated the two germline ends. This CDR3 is CASSNTQGHIQYF. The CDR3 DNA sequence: TGTGCCAGCAGCAACACCCAGGGCCACATTCAGTACTTC.

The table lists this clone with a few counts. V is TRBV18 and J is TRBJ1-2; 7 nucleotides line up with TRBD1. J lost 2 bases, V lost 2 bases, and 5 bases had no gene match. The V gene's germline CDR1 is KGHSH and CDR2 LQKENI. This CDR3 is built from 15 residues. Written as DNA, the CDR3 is TGTGCCAGCTCACCAGCGACAGGGTACAACTATGGCTACACCTTC. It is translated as CASSPATGYNYGYTF.

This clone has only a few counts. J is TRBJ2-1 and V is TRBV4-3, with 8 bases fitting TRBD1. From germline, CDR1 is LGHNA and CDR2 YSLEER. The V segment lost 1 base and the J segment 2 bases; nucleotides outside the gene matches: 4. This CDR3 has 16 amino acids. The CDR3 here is CASSQAGTGAYNEQFF. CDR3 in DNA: TGCGCCAGCAGCCAAGCGGGGACAGGTGCCTACAATGAGCAGTTCTTC.

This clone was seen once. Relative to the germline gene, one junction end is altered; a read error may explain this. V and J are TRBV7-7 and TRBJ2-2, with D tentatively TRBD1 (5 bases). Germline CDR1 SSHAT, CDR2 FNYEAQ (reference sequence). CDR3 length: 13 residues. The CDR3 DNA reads TGTGCTAGCAGCCCTACACCAGGGGGGGAGCTGTTTTTT. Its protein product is CASSPTPGGELFF.

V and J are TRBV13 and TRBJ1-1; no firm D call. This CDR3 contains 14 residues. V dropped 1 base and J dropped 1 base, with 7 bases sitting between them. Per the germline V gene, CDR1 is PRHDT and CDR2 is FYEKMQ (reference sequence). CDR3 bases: TGTGCCAGCAGCTTAGATCGGGGGAACACTGAAGCTTTCTTT. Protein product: CASSLDRGNTEAFF.

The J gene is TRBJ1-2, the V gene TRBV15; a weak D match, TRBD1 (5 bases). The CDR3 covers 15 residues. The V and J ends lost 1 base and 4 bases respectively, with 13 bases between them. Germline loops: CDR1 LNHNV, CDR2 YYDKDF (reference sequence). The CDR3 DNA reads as TGTGCCACCAGCAGAGTAAGGGGCGCCGGCTATGGCTACACCTTC. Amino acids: CATSRVRGAGYGYTF.

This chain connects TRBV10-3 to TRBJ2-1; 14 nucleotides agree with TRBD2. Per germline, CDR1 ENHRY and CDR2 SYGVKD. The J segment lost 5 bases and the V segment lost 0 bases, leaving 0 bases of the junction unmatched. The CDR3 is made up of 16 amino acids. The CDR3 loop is CAISESTSGGDNEQFF. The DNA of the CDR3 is TGTGCCATCAGTGAGTCGACTAGCGGGGGGGACAATGAGCAGTTCTTC.

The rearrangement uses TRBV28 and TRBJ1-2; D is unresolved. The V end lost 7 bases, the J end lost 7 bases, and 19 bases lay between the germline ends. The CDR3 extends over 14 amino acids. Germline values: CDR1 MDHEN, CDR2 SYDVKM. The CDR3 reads CASTAPAGQFGYTF. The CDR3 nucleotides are TGTGCCAGCACCGCCCCAGCAGGCCAGTTTGGCTACACCTTC.

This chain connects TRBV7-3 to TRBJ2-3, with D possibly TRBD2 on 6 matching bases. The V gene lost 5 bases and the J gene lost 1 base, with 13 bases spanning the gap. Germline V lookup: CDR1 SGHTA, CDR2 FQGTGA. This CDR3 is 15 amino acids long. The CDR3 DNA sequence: TGTGCCAGCAGCCCAAGGCGGGGACGCACAGATACGCAGTATTTT. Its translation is CASSPRRGRTDTQYF.

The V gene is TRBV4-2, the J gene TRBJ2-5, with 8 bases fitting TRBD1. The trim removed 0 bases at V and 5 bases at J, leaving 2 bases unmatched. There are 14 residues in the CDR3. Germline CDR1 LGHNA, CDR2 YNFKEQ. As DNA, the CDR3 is TGTGCCAGCAGCCAAGATGACAGGGGCGAGACCCAGTACTTC. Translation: CASSQDDRGETQYF.

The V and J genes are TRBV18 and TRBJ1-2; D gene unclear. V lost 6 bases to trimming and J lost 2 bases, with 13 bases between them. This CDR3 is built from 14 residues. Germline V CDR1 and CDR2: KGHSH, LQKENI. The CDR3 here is CASSVAVMNYGYTF. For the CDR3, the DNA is TGTGCCAGCTCCGTGGCGGTAATGAACTATGGCTACACCTTC.